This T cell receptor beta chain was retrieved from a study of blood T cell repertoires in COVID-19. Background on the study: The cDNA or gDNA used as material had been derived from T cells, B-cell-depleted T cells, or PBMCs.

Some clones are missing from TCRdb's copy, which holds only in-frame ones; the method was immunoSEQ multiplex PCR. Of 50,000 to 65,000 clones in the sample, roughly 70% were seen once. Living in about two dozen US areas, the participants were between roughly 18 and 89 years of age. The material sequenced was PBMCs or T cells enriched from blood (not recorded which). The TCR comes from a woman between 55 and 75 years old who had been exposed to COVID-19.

CDR3 in amino acids: CASSRGGRGIYNEQFF. DNA of the CDR3: TGTGCCAGTAGTAGGGGAGGGAGGGGGATTTACAATGAGCAGTTCTTC. The V and J genes are TRBV19 and TRBJ2-1, with D possibly being TRBD2 (7 bases). The CDR3 has 16 residues. The V end lost 4 bases, the J end lost 4 bases, and 17 bases lay between the germline ends. Looked up from germline, CDR1 is LNHDA and CDR2 is SQIVND (reference sequence). Complete variable domain (other parts from reference TRBV19 and TRBJ2-1): DGGITQSPKYLFRKEGQNVTLSCEQNLNHDAMYWYRQDPGQGLRLIYYSQIVNDFQKGDIAEGYSVSREKKESFPLTVTSAQKNPTAFYLCASSRGGRGIYNEQFFGPGTRLTVL.